This is a list of T cell receptor beta chains from one sample in a study of shared clonotypes between healthy human individuals. Using immunoSEQ multiplex PCR, the repertoire was profiled, and TCRdb retains in-frame clones only, with some absent. Here the sample spans around 980,000 clones, approximately 80% being singletons. Sequences were obtained from memory CD4+ T cells from PBMCs. The receptors come from a man aged 18 to 30 in good health. Some clones in this sample may be carry-over from other donors' samples. The CDR3 runs from the conserved cysteine through the conserved F or W. The order of the fields is J gene, V gene, clone size, D gene, CDR3 DNA, CDR3 protein. The D gene is left open where the match is weak. Only some rows state a clone size, as once, few, many or a class for expanded clones.

J: TRBJ1-1
V: TRBV4-3
size: .
D: TRBD1
DNA: TGCGCCAGCAGCCAAGATGGTGGGACAGGGGATACTGAAGCTTTCTTT
CDR3: CASSQDGGTGDTEAFF

J: TRBJ1-5
V: TRBV7-9
size: .
D: .
DNA: TGTGCCAGCAGCCCCTTAGGACAGTCTAATCAGCCCCAGCATTTT
CDR3: CASSPLGQSNQPQHF

J: TRBJ2-2
V: TRBV4-2
size: few
D: .
DNA: TGTGCCAGCAGCCGAACCCCTTCCGGGGAGCTGTTTTTT
CDR3: CASSRTPSGELFF

J: TRBJ1-5
V: TRBV27
size: .
D: TRBD1
DNA: TGTGCCAGCAGTTTAAGGGGGACAGGTGGCCATCAGCCCCAGCATTTT
CDR3: CASSLRGTGGHQPQHF

J: TRBJ2-2
V: TRBV6-1
size: .
D: .
DNA: TGTGCCAGCAGTGAAGCGTGGACCCTGAACACCGGGGAGCTGTTTTTT
CDR3: CASSEAWTLNTGELFF

J: TRBJ2-7
V: TRBV10-3
size: .
D: .
DNA: TGTGCCCTAGGAGGGGAAAGTTCCTACGAGCAGTACTTC
CDR3: CALGGESSYEQYF

J: TRBJ2-7
V: TRBV10-3
size: .
D: .
DNA: TGTGCCATCAGATCAATAGTCCGAGGTTACGAGCAGTACTTC
CDR3: CAIRSIVRGYEQYF

J: TRBJ2-1
V: TRBV28
size: .
D: .
DNA: TGTGCCAGCAGTTTCGCCCCCTGGGGGAGTAAGCAGTTCTTC
CDR3: CASSFAPWGSKQFF

J: TRBJ2-1
V: TRBV5-1
size: .
D: TRBD2
DNA: TGCGCCAGCAGCTTAGACCCTAGCGGCCAGTACAATGAGCAGTTCTTC
CDR3: CASSLDPSGQYNEQFF

J: TRBJ1-5
V: TRBV6-6
size: .
D: .
DNA: TGTGCCAGCGTGGGTACCAGCAATCAGCCCCAGCATTTT
CDR3: CASVGTSNQPQHF

J: TRBJ2-2
V: TRBV7-3
size: .
D: TRBD2
DNA: TGTGCCAGCAGCATCCAAGCGGGAGTGAGCACCGGGGAGCTGTTTTTT
CDR3: CASSIQAGVSTGELFF

J: TRBJ2-7
V: TRBV19
size: .
D: TRBD2
DNA: TGTGCCAGTAGTCTAGCGGGAGATCGCGACGAGCAGTACTTC
CDR3: CASSLAGDRDEQYF

J: TRBJ2-7
V: TRBV28
size: .
D: TRBD2
DNA: TGTGCCAGCAGTCTCGGGACTAGCGGGAGGGCCTTGGGCGAGCAGTACTTC
CDR3: CASSLGTSGRALGEQYF

J: TRBJ2-5
V: TRBV9
size: .
D: .
DNA: TGTGCCAGCAGCGTAAAAGGACAACGGGAGACCCAGTACTTC
CDR3: CASSVKGQRETQYF

J: TRBJ2-5
V: TRBV7-7
size: many
D: TRBD2
DNA: TGTGCCAGCAGCTTACAACCAGCGGGAGGGCTCCAGTACTTC
CDR3: CASSLQPAGGLQYF

J: TRBJ1-6
V: TRBV10-3
size: .
D: .
DNA: TGTGCCATCGGGGCAGGGGCGGGTTCACCCCTCCACTTT
CDR3: CAIGAGAGSPLHF

J: TRBJ2-2
V: TRBV7-3
size: .
D: .
DNA: TGTGCCAGCAGCCCGGTGACAGTGGCAGGAACCGGGGAGCTGTTTTTT
CDR3: CASSPVTVAGTGELFF

J: TRBJ1-3
V: TRBV18
size: .
D: TRBD1
DNA: TGTGCCAGCTTACAGGGGACAGGAAACACCATATATTTT
CDR3: CASLQGTGNTIYF